A selection of T cell receptor beta chains follows, all from one sample in a study of response to subunit inactivated influenza vaccine. Each CDR3 protein gets one entry after TCRdb re-called the RT-PCR reads with MiXCR. The data contain roughly 700,000 distinct CDR3 sequences, about a sixth of them singletons. The sample was PBMCs from blood, taken roughly 13 days after vaccination. These receptors were collected from a man over 45 who received an inactivated influenza vaccine. CDR3s include the opening cysteine and the closing phenylalanine or tryptophan. Each record gives: J gene, CDR3 length, V gene, CDR3 protein.

TRBJ2-5	13	TRBV6-6	CASSYPAGETQYF
TRBJ2-1	13	TRBV10-3	CAISSSSYNEQFF
TRBJ1-5	15	TRBV12-3/TRBV12-4	CASSLRTGSNQPQHF
TRBJ2-1	14	TRBV5-1	CASSSGTSGLEQFF
TRBJ1-1	13	TRBV12-3/TRBV12-4	CASSFQGPDLAFF
TRBJ2-1	18	TRBV10-2	CASSEGWAGGESYNEQFF
TRBJ1-1	13	TRBV11-3	CASSQSRGTEAFF
TRBJ1-6	18	TRBV15	CATSREMHGGSYNSPLHF
TRBJ2-7	15	TRBV5-5	CASSSILGRGYEQYF
TRBJ1-2	14	TRBV28	CASSLGTDIDSYTF
TRBJ1-2	13	TRBV29-1	CSVGDRGDYGYTF